This T cell receptor (beta chain) was obtained from a study of blood T cells in healthy people across ages. Combining a sample-barcoded 5' primer with a J-beta primer mix, a second PCR ran for about 7 to 11 cycles. Each of the samples gave a minimum of 2.5 million paired-end reads that contained CDR3. A single record per CDR3 protein comes from TCRdb applying MiXCR to the 5' RACE reads. The sample lists fewer than 950,000 distinct CDR3 sequences, roughly 50% seen once, with 41% in the top ten. The CDR3 is made up of 15 amino acids. Trimming cost V 7 bases and J 5 bases, with 20 bases left between them. Germline CDR1 LNHDA, CDR2 SQIVND (reference sequence).

The sample was blood. V gene TRBV19 combines with J gene TRBJ2-5, with D tentatively TRBD1 (6 bases). The TCR originated in an elderly man in good health. CDR3 DNA: TGTGCCAGTACTAACGACCCAGGGGCCTCGGAGACCCAGTACTTC. Protein sequence: CASTNDPGASETQYF.